The present TCR beta chain was sequenced within a study of shared clonotypes between healthy human individuals (dated by TCRdb to 2020 to 2022). Regarding the study in general: Three men and two women, aged 18 to 49 years, made up the cohort. For each donor, CD4 naive and CD4 memory were each given three plates, CD8 naive was given two plates, and CD8 memory was given one plate. The study deeply sequenced blood TCR repertoires of roughly five healthy adults to estimate repertoire size and the extent of clonotype sharing between individuals. Libraries were prepared and TCR repertoires were sequenced by different laboratories using diverse techniques, in order to increase sequencing depth and limit assay-specific biases. Each donor's leukapheresis produced roughly between roughly 0.94 and 9.5 billion PBMCs. Points the paper makes about the study in general: Because the study included a small number of donors, the genetic and exposure-history diversity represented was limited. Clonotypes shared by all four sorted-subset donors showed higher generation probabilities than non-shared clonotypes. Even with the large sequencing depth, rarefaction of the sorted-subset datasets indicated that sequencing was incomplete. Larger estimated clonotype richness was generally found for naive subsets than for memory subsets. Pairwise subsampling led to the expectation that sequencing depth would affect the degree of clonotype sharing among donors. About 4.5% of naive CD4, 3.5% of naive CD8, around 2.3% of memory CD4, and roughly 0.4% of memory CD8 clonotypes were shared across a handful of donors. Sampling was limited to blood, and TCR repertoires in tissue likely differ from TCR repertoires in blood.

The donors were healthy, HIV-negative adults who had no recently reported acute infections or vaccinations. Every donor was a Caucasian adult residing in Nashville, Tennessee, USA. CD4+ T cells were enriched by magnetic negative selection; naive cells were then positively selected on CD45RA, and the negative fraction formed the memory subset. Blood was obtained by leukapheresis, after which PBMCs were separated by Ficoll-Histopaque density gradient centrifugation and cryopreserved in liquid nitrogen vapor phase. Analytical flow cytometry was used to check the purity and quantity of every magnetically sorted T cell population. Genomic DNA was isolated from every sorted fraction and measured by UV absorbance on a Nanodrop 2000c. Using the deep immunoSEQ assay, multiplex PCR amplified TCR CDR3 regions from genomic DNA. Extracted genomic DNA from each cell subset was distributed evenly across all wells of several immunoSEQ 96-well plates, and each plate was treated as a replicate. Each replicate PCR for sorted subsets received around 210 ng genomic DNA, equal to 30,000 or so T cell genomes. The purified libraries were quantified using a Qubit 3.0 fluorometer, sized with a Bioanalyzer 2100, and then quantified again using the KAPA Library Quantification kit. Every immunoSEQ 96-well plate was sequenced on a separate single-read 150-cycle Illumina NextSeq 550 flow cell. In the authors' own workflow: Because the immunoSEQ output held only junctional sequences and lacked quality scores, the filtering could not match the filtering applied to full-length reads. Sequences were annotated with PyIR, a Python wrapper for IgBLAST v1.9, using IMGT germline references to assign V/J genes and CDR3. Reads with weak V/J assignments (E-value above 1e-6), missing CDR3, stop codons, out-of-frame junctions, or ambiguous translated residues were removed. A V3J clonotype was defined by an identical inferred V gene, J gene, and CDR3 amino acid sequence. The percentage overlap between two repertoires was calculated by dividing the number of shared unique clonotypes by the size of the smaller repertoire. Repertoire richness was assessed with RTK rarefaction, the Chao1 estimator, and Recon v2.1 estimates of unobserved clonotypes. For all TCRbeta clonotypes obtained by the gDNA method from four donors, generation probabilities were computed with OLGA. As stored in TCRdb, this immuneACCESS dataset retains in-frame rearrangements with V and J assigned. A fraction of the clones does not appear; measured against another copy, unresolved V genes explain less than half of the discrepancy, and the remainder lacks a known reason. Clonal size and the V and J genes are those of that table, whereas D and trimming came from the DNA. The sample has approximately 1.4 million clones on record, 95% to 99% of them singletons. About 0.45% of the sample lies in the top ten.

For this clone: Its target antigen remains unknown. Per-base quality was not reported, and no clone a single base away is much larger than it.

Taken from cysteine to phenylalanine, the CDR3 has 15 residues. The DNA shown is the 45-base CDR3, in frame from base 1. The germline V gene encodes CDR1 GTSNPN and CDR2 SVGIG (reference sequence). Trimming at the junction amounts to 0 bases on V and 4 bases on J, and the germline ends lie 13 bases apart. This TCR was sampled from a man aged 25-45 years in good health. Recombination linked TRBV30 to TRBJ1-5; TRBD1 is a weak D gene call, 6 bases matching. Sequencing was performed on naive CD4+ T cells sorted from blood. The sample's cell subset or site label is to be understood as: CD45RA+ positively selected. CDR3 region: CAWSVGGAWNQPQHF. The DNA sequence is as follows: TGTGCCTGGAGTGTAGGGGGAGCATGGAATCAGCCCCAGCATTTT.